A single sample is the source of the 30 T cell receptor beta chains below, sequenced in a study of T cell changes during pregnancy in multiple sclerosis. TCRdb's table, derived via immunoSEQ multiplex PCR, lists solely in-frame clones and lacks some. The data contain 58,000 or so clones, 88% of them singletons. The sample was CD4+ T cells from peripheral blood mononuclear cells, taken in the third trimester of pregnancy. These TCRs come from a female donor with multiple sclerosis, enrolled in a pregnancy study.

The chain uses TRBV6-1 and TRBJ2-6; D perhaps matches TRBD1 (5 bases). With 4 bases removed from V and 2 bases from J, the gap between germline ends came to 12 bases. The germline V gene has CDR1 MNHNS and CDR2 SASEGT. This CDR3 comprises 16 residues. The CDR3 is CASSGQPGAGANVLTF. The DNA for the CDR3 is TGTGCCAGCAGTGGACAGCCAGGTGCTGGGGCCAACGTCCTGACTTTC.

The V gene is TRBV28, the J gene TRBJ2-1; the match to TRBD2 covers 7 bases. The CDR3 length is 14 residues. Germline loops: CDR1 MDHEN, CDR2 SYDVKM. V was pared by 7 bases and J by 1 base, with 4 bases of the junction left unmatched. CDR3 DNA sequence: TGTGCCAGCAAAATTAGCGGGTCCTACAATGAGCAGTTCTTC. This codes for CASKISGSYNEQFF. The whole variable domain, filled in from reference TRBV28 and TRBJ2-1, reads DVKVTQSSRYLVKRTGEKVFLECVQDMDHENMFWYRQDPGLGLRLIYFSYDVKMKEKGDIPEGYSVSREKKERFSLILESASTNQTSMYLCASKISGSYNEQFFGPGTRLTVL.

This chain uses TRBV9 with TRBJ2-1; tentatively, D is TRBD2 (7 bases). Germline V gives CDR1 SGDLS, CDR2 YYNGEE. V lost 0 bases and J lost 1, with 14 bases in between. The CDR3 runs to 17 residues. Written as DNA, the CDR3 is TGTGCCAGCAGCGTAGTCGGGGGGCTTGGATCCTACAATGAGCAGTTCTTC. As protein: CASSVVGGLGSYNEQFF.

The chain employs TRBV14 and TRBJ2-3; a weak D match, TRBD2 (7 bases). The CDR3 covers 14 residues. Trimming took off 4 bases at V and 5 bases at J, with 13 bases between the two ends. Germline V gene data show CDR1 as SGHDN and CDR2 as FVKESK. CDR3 coding DNA: TGTGCCAGCAGCCGCCGGGGGGCGAGAGATACGCAGTATTTT. This encodes CASSRRGARDTQYF.

J is TRBJ1-1 and V is TRBV11-1, with unresolved D. This CDR3 spans 13 amino acids. The V gene's germline CDR1 is SGHAT and CDR2 FQDESV (reference sequence). The V gene lost 4 bases and the J gene lost 2 bases, with 8 bases spanning the gap. CDR3 amino acids: CASSWNSNTEAFF. In DNA form, the CDR3 reads TGTGCCAGCAGCTGGAACAGTAACACTGAAGCTTTCTTT.

The genes are TRBV6-1 and TRBJ2-6; no clear D gene. V lost 3 bases to trimming and J lost 0 bases, with 9 bases between them. The CDR3 runs 16 residues. Germline-derived CDR1 and CDR2 are MNHNS and SASEGT. Here the CDR3 reads CASSDPFSSGANVLTF. CDR3 nucleotides: TGTGCCAGCAGTGACCCCTTCAGCTCTGGGGCCAACGTCCTGACTTTC.

The gene calls are TRBV19 and TRBJ2-1, with 10 bases identical to TRBD1. Germline CDR1 reads LNHDA; CDR2 reads SQIVND (reference sequence). The CDR3 runs to 18 residues. V lost 3 bases, J lost 6 bases, and 14 bases stayed unmatched. The CDR3 nucleotides read TGTGCCAGTAGTATTCTCTGGGGGGGGACAGGGGTCTCCAATGAGCAGTTCTTC. Protein product: CASSILWGGTGVSNEQFF. The full variable domain, with the rest looked up from reference TRBV19 and TRBJ2-1, is DGGITQSPKYLFRKEGQNVTLSCEQNLNHDAMYWYRQDPGQGLRLIYYSQIVNDFQKGDIAEGYSVSREKKESFPLTVTSAQKNPTAFYLCASSILWGGTGVSNEQFFGPGTRLTVL.

The chain links TRBV5-6 to TRBJ2-7, with D uncertain. This CDR3 spans 14 amino acids. The V and J ends lost 0 bases and 6 bases respectively, with 13 bases between them. CDR1 and CDR2 (germline): SGHDT, YYEEEE. The CDR3 spells CASSLGSTGLEQYF. The CDR3 DNA follows: TGTGCCAGCAGCTTGGGGTCCACGGGTCTCGAGCAGTACTTC.

The V gene is TRBV7-2, the J gene TRBJ2-1; the match to TRBD2 covers 9 bases. From germline, CDR1 is SGHTA and CDR2 FQGNSA. Trimming took 6 bases from V and 4 from J; bases not matched to a gene: 10. The CDR3 has 16 residues. CDR3 loop: CASSPPGLAGYNEQFF. The CDR3 DNA sequence: TGTGCCAGCAGTCCCCCCGGGCTAGCGGGGTACAATGAGCAGTTCTTC.

This chain joins TRBV7-9 and TRBJ1-2; D is uncertain. V lost 5 bases and J 3 bases, leaving 7 bases between the germline ends. Germline CDR1 SEHNR, CDR2 FQNEAQ (reference sequence). The CDR3 totals 12 residues. The CDR3 region is CASSPGDYGYTF. CDR3 bases: TGTGCCAGCAGCCCGGGAGACTATGGCTACACCTTC.

This clone came up a few times. The rearrangement joins TRBV10-2 to TRBJ1-1; no reliable D call. Germline CDR1 reads WSHSY; CDR2 reads SAAADI. The CDR3 totals 13 residues. The germline V and J ends were trimmed by 7 bases and 4 bases, with 13 bases remaining between them. CDR3 residues: CASNSSPGTEAFF. CDR3 bases: TGCGCCAGCAATTCGAGTCCGGGCACTGAAGCTTTCTTT.

This rearrangement joins TRBV9 to TRBJ2-2; 12 nucleotides align to TRBD1. Germline-derived CDR1 and CDR2 are SGDLS and YYNGEE. Losses at the gene ends were 4 bases for V and 5 bases for J; bases not matched to a gene: 6. The CDR3 covers 16 residues. The DNA for the CDR3 is TGTGCCAGCAGCACCCTGGGACAGGGGGCAACCGGGGAGCTGTTTTTT. This encodes CASSTLGQGATGELFF. Supplemented by reference TRBV9 and TRBJ2-2, the full variable domain reads DSGVTQTPKHLITATGQRVTLRCSPRSGDLSVYWYQQSLDQGLQFLIQYYNGEERAKGNILERFSAQQFPDLHSELNLSSLELGDSALYFCASSTLGQGATGELFFGEGSRLTVL.

Comments on this clone: One end of the junction does not line up with germline, which may come from a read error. CDR3 bases: TGTGCCAGTAACCCTAAGACCGGGTCCCTCTCTTTT. Its protein is CASNPKTGSLSF. The chain carries TRBV19 and TRBJ2-3; D ambiguous. Germline V gives CDR1 LNHDA, CDR2 SQIVND (reference sequence). CDR3 length equals 12 residues.

The CDR3 region has the DNA TGTGCCAGCAGCCTTAGCGGGAGAGTGGGTAATGAGCAGTTCTTC. Translated, it gives CASSLSGRVGNEQFF. This chain joins TRBV5-4 and TRBJ2-1, with 9 bases matching TRBD2. Germline V gene data show CDR1 as SGHNT and CDR2 as YYREEE (reference sequence). V lost 4 bases to trimming and J lost 7 bases; unmatched junction nucleotides: 9. This CDR3 contains 15 residues. The full variable domain, rest sourced from reference TRBV5-4 and TRBJ2-1, is ETGVTQSPTHLIKTRGQQVTLRCSSQSGHNTVSWYQQALGQGPQFIFQYYREEENGRGNFPPRFSGLQFPNYSSELNVNALELDDSALYLCASSLSGRVGNEQFFGPGTRLTVL.

The chain couples TRBV5-5 to TRBJ1-1; possibly TRBD1 for D (6 bases). Germline V lookup: CDR1 SGHKS, CDR2 YYEKEE (reference sequence). V lost 1 base and J 5 bases, leaving 9 bases between the germline ends. CDR3 size: 13 residues. CDR3 in amino acids: CASSLQGRTEAFF. As DNA, the CDR3 is TGTGCCAGCAGCTTGCAGGGGAGAACTGAAGCTTTCTTT.

V is TRBV5-1 and J is TRBJ2-7, with a tentative D call TRBD2 (6 bases). This CDR3 comprises 15 residues. The V end lost 4 bases, the J end lost 0 bases, and 14 bases lay between the germline ends. CDR1 and CDR2 from the germline V gene are SGHRS and YFSETQ. The CDR3: CASSEEAGFSYEQYF. Here the CDR3 DNA reads TGCGCCAGCAGCGAGGAGGCGGGATTCTCCTACGAGCAGTACTTC.

The rearrangement links TRBV18 to TRBJ1-1; 7 bases agree with TRBD1. The junction had 5 bases not matched to a gene; V was cut back by 3 bases and J by 1 base. This CDR3 is 15 amino acids long. Germline V lookup: CDR1 KGHSH, CDR2 LQKENI. CDR3 protein: CASSPLQGTNTEAFF. The CDR3 region has the DNA TGTGCCAGCTCACCCTTACAGGGGACGAACACTGAAGCTTTCTTT.

The chain carries TRBV6-6 and TRBJ2-3; 9 nucleotides line up with TRBD2. V shed 8 bases and J 1 base; nucleotides not matched to a gene: 4. CDR3 length: 14 amino acids. Germline CDR1 reads MNHNY; CDR2 reads SVGAGI (reference sequence). The CDR3: CASRLAAGTDTQYF. DNA of the CDR3: TGTGCCAGCCGACTAGCGGCGGGCACAGATACGCAGTATTTT.

The V gene is TRBV5-1, the J gene TRBJ2-7, with TRBD1 matching 11 bases. The J segment lost 5 bases and the V segment lost 4 bases, leaving 8 bases of the junction unmatched. This CDR3 has 15 residues. Germline assignment: CDR1 SGHRS and CDR2 YFSETQ. CDR3 sequence (DNA): TGCGCCAGCAGCCCGCCGGGACAGGGGGGCCACGAGCAGTACTTC. This gives the protein CASSPPGQGGHEQYF.

This chain links TRBV12-5 with TRBJ2-2; possibly TRBD1 for D (7 bases). The V gene lost 2 bases and the J gene lost 1 base, with 23 bases spanning the gap. The CDR3 has 20 amino acids. Germline V gene data show CDR1 as LGHNT and CDR2 as FRNRAP. This CDR3 reads CASGLFLRGVVKENTGELFF. In nucleotides, the CDR3 is TGTGCTAGTGGTTTGTTCCTCAGGGGGGTTGTGAAAGAGAACACCGGGGAGCTGTTTTTT.

This chain connects TRBV19 to TRBJ1-4, with 9 bases lining up with TRBD1. Germline trimming cut 8 bases from V and 7 bases from J; bases unmatched to any gene: 11. Germline CDR1 is LNHDA and CDR2 is SQIVND (reference sequence). This CDR3 has 15 residues. The CDR3: CASGRSGTGSEKLFF. In DNA form, the CDR3 reads TGTGCCAGTGGCCGATCCGGGACAGGGAGTGAAAAACTGTTTTTT.

J is TRBJ1-5 and V is TRBV30; D not resolved. The V gene lost 3 bases and the J gene lost 2 bases, with 8 bases spanning the gap. CDR3 size: 13 residues. In germline, CDR1 is GTSNPN, CDR2 SVGIG (reference sequence). CDR3 region: CAWSKQGNQPQHF. The CDR3 DNA is TGTGCCTGGAGCAAACAAGGCAATCAGCCCCAGCATTTT.

V usage is TRBV10-3 and J usage is TRBJ2-7; 9 bases are a match to TRBD2. The V gene's germline CDR1 is ENHRY and CDR2 SYGVKD. Losses at the gene ends were 9 bases for V and 4 bases for J; bases not matched to a gene: 10. The CDR3 loop spans 14 amino acids. CDR3: CAISPGLALYEQYF. The CDR3 DNA is TGTGCCATTAGTCCGGGACTAGCTCTTTACGAGCAGTACTTC.

The gene calls are TRBV7-8 and TRBJ2-1, with 10 bases aligning to TRBD2. V trimming: 7 bases; J trimming: 5 bases; junction bases outside the gene matches: 5. Germline V gene data show CDR1 as SGHVS and CDR2 as FQNEAQ. This CDR3 comprises 14 residues. The CDR3 coding sequence is TGTGCCAGCAATTCCGGACTAGCGGACAATGAGCAGTTCTTC. Its translation: CASNSGLADNEQFF.

V is TRBV6-4 and J is TRBJ2-3; 7 positions agree with TRBD2. Germline CDR1 and CDR2: MRHNA and SNTAGT. With 4 bases clipped from V and 0 bases from J, the junction kept 4 bases outside the gene matches. CDR3 size: 15 residues. This chain's CDR3 is CASSVGGTSTDTQYF. The CDR3 DNA reads TGTGCCAGCAGTGTGGGGGGGACTAGCACAGATACGCAGTATTTT.

This rearrangement joins TRBV18 to TRBJ2-1; 14 nucleotides agree with TRBD2. V lost 2 bases, J lost 9 bases, and 9 bases stayed unmatched. The CDR3 runs to 17 residues. Looked up from germline, CDR1 is KGHSH and CDR2 is LQKENI. CDR3 sequence: CASSPRSTSGRASEQFF. CDR3 in DNA: TGTGCCAGCTCACCAAGGTCGACTAGCGGGAGGGCCAGTGAGCAGTTCTTC.

In its sample, this clone was seen once. V and J are TRBV7-6 and TRBJ2-5; D not resolved. This CDR3 region has 18 residues. Germline CDR1 reads SGHVS; CDR2 reads FNYEAQ. With 2 bases removed from V and 0 bases from J, the gap between germline ends came to 19 bases. The CDR3 spells CASSLTPSQTLNQETQYF. The CDR3 DNA is TGTGCCAGCAGCTTAACACCCTCACAGACATTAAACCAAGAGACCCAGTACTTC. The complete variable domain, with remaining parts taken from reference TRBV7-6 and TRBJ2-5, reads GAGVSQSPRYKVTKRGQDVALRCDPISGHVSLYWYRQALGQGPEFLTYFNYEAQQDKSGLPNDRFSAERPEGSISTLTIQRTEQRDSAMYRCASSLTPSQTLNQETQYFGPGTRLLVL.

The chain is built from TRBV7-9 and TRBJ1-5; 8 bases agree with TRBD1. J was trimmed by 1 base and V by 3 bases; bases with no gene match: 11. Germline assignment: CDR1 SEHNR and CDR2 FQNEAQ (reference sequence). This CDR3 contains 18 residues. This CDR3 reads CASSFKQGDSLSNQPQHF. CDR3 DNA: TGTGCCAGCAGCTTCAAACAGGGGGACTCGTTGAGCAATCAGCCCCAGCATTTT. Looking up the rest from reference TRBV7-9 and TRBJ1-5 gives the full variable domain: DTGVSQNPRHKITKRGQNVTFRCDPISEHNRLYWYRQTLGQGPEFLTYFQNEAQLEKSRLLSDRFSAERPKGSFSTLEIQRTEQGDSAMYLCASSFKQGDSLSNQPQHFGDGTRLSIL.

The rearrangement links TRBV6-6 to TRBJ2-1; TRBD2 might be the D (6 bases). The CDR3 is 11 residues long. V was cut by 4 bases and J by 10 bases, with 8 bases left in between. Germline V lookup: CDR1 MNHNY, CDR2 SVGAGI (reference sequence). CDR3 DNA sequence: TGTGCCAGCAGTTTCCGGGAGGAGCAGTTCTTC. Its protein product is CASSFREEQFF.

The chain combines TRBV7-9 with TRBJ2-7; 12 bases map to TRBD2. V dropped 0 bases and J dropped 0; count of bases not matched to a gene: 6. The germline CDR1 and CDR2 sequences are SEHNR and FQNEAQ (reference sequence). The CDR3 has 18 residues. CDR3 in DNA: TGTGCCAGCAGCTTAGCCCGGACTAGCGGGACCAGCTCCTACGAGCAGTACTTC. Translating it yields CASSLARTSGTSSYEQYF.